The 27 T cell receptor beta chains given below trace back to one sample, sequenced in a study of blood T cell repertoires in COVID-19. Sequencing used immunoSEQ multiplex PCR; TCRdb keeps in-frame clones, though not all of them. The sample gives tens of thousands of clones, 86% of which show up once; around 7.3% is in the top ten. The specimen sequenced was peripheral blood. The receptors shown here come from a man aged 50 or older with active COVID-19.

CDR3 nucleotide sequence: TGTGCCAGCAGCCCGTTTCCCGGGACAAGAGATACGCAGTATTTT. Protein: CASSPFPGTRDTQYF. The chain carries TRBV7-2 and TRBJ2-3, with D possibly matching TRBD1 (6 bases). V was pared by 5 bases and J by 5 bases, with 17 bases between. The germline V gene encodes CDR1 SGHTA and CDR2 FQGNSA. There are 15 residues in the CDR3.

The gene calls are TRBV6-5 and TRBJ1-1, with no clear D. From germline, CDR1 is MNHEY and CDR2 SVGAGI. Deletions cut 6 bases from V and 1 base from J, with 6 bases between. The CDR3 extends over 12 amino acids. CDR3 protein: CASRRQNTEAFF. CDR3 nucleotides: TGTGCCAGCAGGAGACAGAACACTGAAGCTTTCTTT.

The rearrangement uses TRBV7-9 and TRBJ2-3, with 9 bases lining up with TRBD2. Germline loops: CDR1 SEHNR, CDR2 FQNEAQ (reference sequence). After removal of 2 bases from V and 4 bases from J, the junction contained 7 bases not matched to a gene. The CDR3 consists of 16 residues. Here the CDR3 DNA reads TGTGCCAGCAGCTTAAGGATAGCGGGAGCCCCAGATACGCAGTATTTT. It is translated as CASSLRIAGAPDTQYF.

The CDR3 protein is CASSMSGTQPQHF. The CDR3 DNA reads as TGTGCCAGTAGTATGTCAGGCACTCAGCCCCAGCATTTT. J is TRBJ1-5 and V is TRBV19; no definite D call. Per germline, CDR1 LNHDA and CDR2 SQIVND (reference sequence). This CDR3 has 13 residues. The germline V and J ends were trimmed by 3 bases and 6 bases, with 9 bases remaining between them. Variable domain in full (rest from reference TRBV19 and TRBJ1-5): DGGITQSPKYLFRKEGQNVTLSCEQNLNHDAMYWYRQDPGQGLRLIYYSQIVNDFQKGDIAEGYSVSREKKESFPLTVTSAQKNPTAFYLCASSMSGTQPQHFGDGTRLSIL.

J is TRBJ1-1 and V is TRBV19; D unresolved. The ends were cut back, 4 bases at V and 6 bases at J, with 33 bases in the middle. CDR3 length: 20 amino acids. Germline CDR1 is LNHDA and CDR2 is SQIVND (reference sequence). This CDR3 reads CASSTIARGVVQKVTSEAFF. For the CDR3, the DNA is TGTGCCAGTAGTACGATAGCCCGGGGTGTGGTTCAGAAAGTCACCTCTGAAGCTTTCTTT. Together with reference TRBV19 and TRBJ1-1, the CDR3 gives the full variable domain: DGGITQSPKYLFRKEGQNVTLSCEQNLNHDAMYWYRQDPGQGLRLIYYSQIVNDFQKGDIAEGYSVSREKKESFPLTVTSAQKNPTAFYLCASSTIARGVVQKVTSEAFFGQGTRLTVV.

The chain has TRBV27 and TRBJ1-2; D is uncertain. Germline-derived CDR1 and CDR2 are MNHEY and SMNVEV (reference sequence). This CDR3 region has 13 residues. V lost 3 bases to trimming and J lost 7 bases, with 12 bases between them. The CDR3 sequence is CASSLRVEGGYTF. The CDR3 DNA sequence: TGTGCCAGCAGTTTGAGGGTCGAGGGTGGCTACACCTTC.

The chain uses TRBV2 and TRBJ2-2; possible D gene TRBD1, 6 bases. Looked up from germline, CDR1 is SNHLY and CDR2 is FYNNEI. This CDR3 is built from 13 residues. V lost 7 bases, J lost 9 bases, and 15 bases lay in between. The CDR3 DNA sequence: TGTGCCAGCACCCTGACAGGCTCCCGGGAGCTGTTTTTT. Protein sequence: CASTLTGSRELFF. The full variable domain, completed using reference TRBV2 and TRBJ2-2, is EPEVTQTPSHQVTQMGQEVILRCVPISNHLYFYWYRQILGQKVEFLVSFYNNEISEKSEIFDDQFSVERPDGSNFTLKIRSTKLEDSAMYFCASTLTGSRELFFGEGSRLTVL.

The V gene is TRBV19, the J gene TRBJ1-5, with a tentative D call TRBD1 (6 bases). CDR1 and CDR2 from the germline V gene are LNHDA and SQIVND (reference sequence). V was pared by 7 bases and J by 4 bases, with 14 bases between. The CDR3 length is 14 residues. Here the CDR3 reads CASNYDRRNQPQHF. In nucleotides, the CDR3 is TGTGCCAGTAATTATGACAGGCGGAATCAGCCCCAGCATTTT. Filled out from reference TRBV19 and TRBJ1-5, the complete variable domain reads DGGITQSPKYLFRKEGQNVTLSCEQNLNHDAMYWYRQDPGQGLRLIYYSQIVNDFQKGDIAEGYSVSREKKESFPLTVTSAQKNPTAFYLCASNYDRRNQPQHFGDGTRLSIL.

The chain links TRBV9 to TRBJ2-7; 8 bases map to TRBD1. V shed 4 bases, J shed 3 bases, and the junction held 6 bases outside the gene matches. Germline CDR1 is SGDLS and CDR2 is YYNGEE. The CDR3 runs 14 residues. For the CDR3, the DNA is TGTGCCAGCAGCTCCTCGGGGACAGGCTACGAGCAGTACTTC. It specifies CASSSSGTGYEQYF.

V usage is TRBV7-9 and J usage is TRBJ2-7, with a possible D match to TRBD1 (6 bases). CDR3 size: 15 residues. The ends were cut back, 5 bases at V and 0 bases at J, with 14 bases in the middle. Germline lookup yields CDR1 SEHNR and CDR2 FQNEAQ (reference sequence). In nucleotides, the CDR3 is TGTGCCAGCAGCCCAAAGACAGGCAGCTCCTACGAGCAGTACTTC. Residues: CASSPKTGSSYEQYF.

The chain employs TRBV9 and TRBJ2-3; D perhaps matches TRBD1 (6 bases). This CDR3 contains 15 residues. V lost 1 base and J 0 bases, leaving 9 bases between the germline ends. Germline V gene lookup returns CDR1 SGDLS and CDR2 YYNGEE. CDR3 DNA sequence: TGTGCCAGCAGCGTAAGCCAGGGGAGCACAGATACGCAGTATTTT. It is translated as CASSVSQGSTDTQYF.

A word on this clone: Other DNA sequences in the sample encode the same CDR3. This sequence joins TRBV28 and TRBJ1-4; D may be TRBD1 (6 bases). This CDR3 comprises 12 residues. V was shortened by 6 bases and J by 11 bases, with 13 bases between the two germline ends. CDR1 MDHEN and CDR2 SYDVKM come from the germline V gene. CDR3 nucleotide sequence: TGTGCCAGCAGCCTACAGGGTGGTAAACTGTTTTTT. This translates into CASSLQGGKLFF.

The V gene is TRBV18, the J gene TRBJ2-3; 10 bases are a match to TRBD2. Looked up from germline, CDR1 is KGHSH and CDR2 is LQKENI. The CDR3 has 15 residues. The ends lost 2 bases at V and 7 bases at J; junction bases unmatched: 6. CDR3 DNA: TGTGCCAGCTCACCATCCACTAGCGGGACTAATACGCAGTATTTT. Protein: CASSPSTSGTNTQYF.

The chain recombines TRBV25-1 with TRBJ1-2, with 8 nucleotides matching TRBD1. The V segment lost 10 bases and the J segment 2 bases; nucleotides outside the gene matches: 12. This CDR3 has 15 residues. Germline loops: CDR1 MGHDK, CDR2 SYGVNS. The CDR3 sequence is CATTNPGQGNYGYTF. The CDR3 nucleotides are TGTGCCACCACTAACCCCGGACAGGGAAACTATGGCTACACCTTC.

V gene TRBV6-5 combines with J gene TRBJ2-7; TRBD1 matches at 7 bases. Unmatched junction bases numbered 14, after V lost 8 bases and J lost 1 base. Germline CDR1 is MNHEY and CDR2 is SVGAGI. The CDR3 has 16 residues. CDR3 protein: CASYYWTGRGSYEQYF. The CDR3 coding sequence is TGTGCCAGCTATTACTGGACAGGCAGAGGGTCCTACGAGCAGTACTTC.

The J gene is TRBJ1-4, the V gene TRBV3-1 (or the pseudogene TRBV3-2), with TRBD1 matching over 9 bases. The CDR3 consists of 14 residues. The V gene's germline CDR1 is LGHDT and CDR2 YNNKEL (reference sequence). Losses at the gene ends were 6 bases for V and 8 bases for J; bases not matched to a gene: 7. This chain's CDR3 is CASRKQGAGEKLFF. The CDR3 coding sequence is TGTGCCAGCAGAAAACAGGGGGCGGGGGAAAAACTGTTTTTT.

The chain links TRBV30 to TRBJ1-1, with D perhaps matching TRBD1 (6 bases). V was clipped by 3 bases and J by 7 bases, with 21 bases between them. Germline CDR1 is GTSNPN and CDR2 is SVGIG (reference sequence). CDR3 length: 15 residues. The CDR3: CAWRIYNREGGEAFF. The DNA for the CDR3 is TGTGCCTGGAGGATTTACAACAGGGAGGGGGGTGAAGCTTTCTTT. Together with reference TRBV30 and TRBJ1-1, the CDR3 gives the full variable domain: SQTIHQWPATLVQPVGSPLSLECTVEGTSNPNLYWYRQAAGRGLQLLFYSVGIGQISSEVPQNLSASRPQDRQFILSSKKLLLSDSGFYLCAWRIYNREGGEAFFGQGTRLTVV.

The chain employs TRBV18 and TRBJ1-1, with 9 bases that match TRBD1. CDR3 length equals 15 residues. The V segment lost 1 base and the J segment 1 base; nucleotides outside the gene matches: 1. Germline CDR1 KGHSH, CDR2 LQKENI. The CDR3 loop is CASSPRDRANTEAFF. The CDR3 DNA reads as TGTGCCAGCTCACCACGGGACAGGGCGAACACTGAAGCTTTCTTT. Full variable domain (remainder filled in from reference TRBV18 and TRBJ1-1): NAGVMQNPRHLVRRRGQEARLRCSPMKGHSHVYWYRQLPEEGLKFMVYLQKENIIDESGMPKERFSAEFPKEGPSILRIQQVVRGDSAAYFCASSPRDRANTEAFFGQGTRLTVV.

The chain joins TRBV7-2 to TRBJ2-5; D possibly corresponds to TRBD2 (5 bases). The ends were cut back, 4 bases at V and 14 bases at J, with 11 bases in the middle. This CDR3 is 10 amino acids long. Germline V gives CDR1 SGHTA, CDR2 FQGNSA. CDR3 loop: CASSSEVQYF. CDR3 DNA: TGTGCCAGCAGCTCGGAGGTACAATACTTC.

The V call is TRBV5-1, the J call TRBJ1-1, with D unresolved. The germline V gene encodes CDR1 SGHRS and CDR2 YFSETQ. This CDR3 region has 13 residues. Trimming cost V 0 bases and J 1 base, with 4 bases left between them. DNA for the CDR3: TGCGCCAGCAGCTTGGCTACGAACACTGAAGCTTTCTTT. This codes for CASSLATNTEAFF.

This rearrangement joins TRBV7-2 to TRBJ1-1, with D possibly TRBD1 on 6 matching bases. V was trimmed by 8 bases and J by 4 bases, leaving 17 bases between them. This CDR3 is built from 14 residues. Germline V CDR1 and CDR2: SGHTA, FQGNSA. CDR3 bases: TGTGCCAGCCTGCGGCAGGGGCAGGGCACTGAAGCTTTCTTT. It yields the protein CASLRQGQGTEAFF.

The chain recombines TRBV7-2 with TRBJ2-3; D call uncertain. CDR1 SGHTA and CDR2 FQGNSA come from the germline V gene. Trimming removed 6 bases from V and 2 bases from J, with 15 bases in between. CDR3 length equals 15 residues. The CDR3 DNA reads TGTGCCAGCAGACTTGCGTCCCTTAACACAGATACGCAGTATTTT. Translation gives CASRLASLNTDTQYF.

This chain uses TRBV6-5 with TRBJ2-1; a possible D gene is TRBD1 (6 bases). This CDR3 has 14 amino acids. Germline V gives CDR1 MNHEY, CDR2 SVGAGI. Between the trimmed V and J ends, which lost 7 bases and 0 bases, there was a span of 10 bases. The CDR3 sequence is CASTQGSSYNEQFF. The CDR3 DNA sequence: TGTGCCAGCACCCAGGGGAGCTCCTACAATGAGCAGTTCTTC.

This clone appeared a single time. The chain carries TRBV30 and TRBJ2-2, with a weak D call TRBD1 (7 bases). Germline lookup yields CDR1 GTSNPN and CDR2 SVGIG (reference sequence). The CDR3 runs 13 residues. Trimming left V 4 bases short and J 7 bases short, with 13 bases between. Here the CDR3 reads CAWNRGRGGELFF. The DNA for the CDR3 is TGTGCCTGGAATAGGGGGCGGGGCGGGGAGCTGTTTTTT.

The chain links TRBV6-2 or TRBV6-3 to TRBJ1-5; D ambiguous. Germline V gene sequence: CDR1 MNHEY, CDR2 SVGEGT. V lost 1 base, J lost 4 bases, and 8 bases lay in between. This CDR3 region has 14 residues. The CDR3 nucleotides read TGTGCCAGCAGTTACTACGAGAGGAATCAGCCCCAGCATTTT. It translates to CASSYYERNQPQHF.

The chain is built from TRBV19 and TRBJ1-2; TRBD1 matches 9 bases. The CDR3 is 13 residues long. Trimming removed 5 bases from V and 6 bases from J; junction bases left unmatched: 4. The germline V gene has CDR1 LNHDA and CDR2 SQIVND (reference sequence). The CDR3 is CASSQDRGDGYTF. In DNA, the CDR3 is TGTGCCAGTAGTCAGGACAGGGGAGATGGCTACACCTTC.

The chain combines TRBV28 with TRBJ2-7; a possible D gene is TRBD1 (5 bases). The CDR3 contains 15 residues. The V gene lost 6 bases and the J gene lost 1 base, with 16 bases spanning the gap. CDR1 is MDHEN, CDR2 SYDVKM, per germline. CDR3 protein: CASRITGSWSYEQYF. For the CDR3, the DNA is TGTGCCAGCAGAATAACAGGCTCATGGTCCTACGAGCAGTACTTC.